Following are 15 T cell receptor beta chains from one sample sequenced in a study of siplizumab effects on memory and regulatory T cells. Profiling relied on immunoSEQ multiplex PCR, and the TCRdb table lists in-frame clones only, not all of them. The table shows roughly 100,000 clones, with more than 85% occurring only once. The source material was CD4+ T cells sorted from blood. These receptors all come from a human donor in good health.

J is TRBJ2-2 and V is TRBV7-9; unclear D gene. Trimming took 7 bases from V and 2 from J, leaving 11 bases between them. Looked up from germline, CDR1 is SEHNR and CDR2 is FQNEAQ (reference sequence). The CDR3 has 14 residues. Here the CDR3 DNA reads TGTGCCAGCACCTTGGACGGTAACACCGGGGAGCTGTTTTTT. It translates to CASTLDGNTGELFF.

V is TRBV15 and J is TRBJ2-7; TRBD1 is a possible D gene (5 bases). This CDR3 is built from 16 residues. Germline assignment: CDR1 LNHNV and CDR2 YYDKDF (reference sequence). V lost 1 base and J lost 3, with 16 bases in between. CDR3 loop: CATSRAGQGIVYEQYF. DNA of the CDR3: TGTGCCACCAGCAGAGCCGGGCAGGGTATCGTCTACGAGCAGTACTTC.

The chain has TRBV18 and TRBJ2-7, with D maybe TRBD1 (5 bases). Per the germline V gene, CDR1 is KGHSH and CDR2 is LQKENI. V shed 3 bases and J shed 3 bases, with 9 bases lying between them. The CDR3 runs 13 residues. The CDR3 DNA sequence: TGTGCCAGCTCACCGGACATTTACTACGAGCAGTACTTC. This encodes CASSPDIYYEQYF.

The CDR3 bases are TGCGCCAGCAGCTTGGGTGGTCAGGAAAAGGGGCAGTACTTC. Translated: CASSLGGQEKGQYF. The rearrangement joins TRBV5-1 to TRBJ2-7, with D uncertain. The germline V gene encodes CDR1 SGHRS and CDR2 YFSETQ. V shed 0 bases and J shed 9 bases, with 16 bases lying between them. The CDR3 extends over 14 amino acids.

The chain recombines TRBV30 with TRBJ1-1; no firm D call. The CDR3 length is 12 residues. The germline gives CDR1 GTSNPN, CDR2 SVGIG (reference sequence). V was shortened by 3 bases and J by 10 bases, with 15 bases between the two germline ends. This CDR3 is CAWRLTAPGAFF. The CDR3, as DNA: TGTGCCTGGAGACTGACGGCCCCCGGAGCTTTCTTT.

This clone was counted between two and nine times. The V gene is TRBV29-1, the J gene TRBJ1-2; D gene uncertain. The CDR3 totals 11 residues. The germline V and J ends were trimmed by 4 bases and 4 bases, with 7 bases remaining between them. The V gene's germline CDR1 is SQVTM and CDR2 ANQGSEA. CDR3: CSVGEVYGYTF. In DNA form, the CDR3 reads TGCAGCGTTGGTGAGGTCTATGGCTACACCTTC.

CDR3 loop: CATSGRGHSSGANVLTF. The CDR3, as DNA: TGTGCCACCAGCGGTCGGGGACATAGCTCTGGGGCCAACGTCCTGACTTTC. The J gene is TRBJ2-6, the V gene TRBV15, with D possibly being TRBD1 (6 bases). The germline CDR1 and CDR2 sequences are LNHNV and YYDKDF (reference sequence). The CDR3 contains 17 residues. The germline V and J ends were trimmed by 5 bases and 0 bases, with 14 bases remaining between them.

The chain links TRBV9 to TRBJ2-7; the D call may be TRBD1 or TRBD2 (5 bases each). This CDR3 spans 14 amino acids. The V gene lost 4 bases and the J gene lost 0 bases, with 11 bases spanning the gap. Germline V CDR1 and CDR2: SGDLS, YYNGEE. The CDR3 DNA sequence: TGTGCCAGCAGCCCAAGGGACCTCTCCTACGAGCAGTACTTC. It is translated as CASSPRDLSYEQYF.

This chain uses TRBV27 with TRBJ2-5; no reliable D call. Germline values: CDR1 MNHEY, CDR2 SMNVEV (reference sequence). There are 13 residues in the CDR3. Trimming removed 6 bases at V and 5 bases at J, with 13 bases between. CDR3 coding DNA: TGTGCCAGCAGCTACGGAGTTAGGGAGACCCAGTACTTC. Translated, it gives CASSYGVRETQYF.

V and J are TRBV7-9 and TRBJ1-2; D might be TRBD1 (5 bases). The V gene's germline CDR1 is SEHNR and CDR2 FQNEAQ (reference sequence). The CDR3 is 13 amino acids. Trimming pared 6 bases from V and 2 bases from J, leaving 10 bases between. The CDR3 region is CASREDTNYGYTF. CDR3 nucleotide sequence: TGTGCCAGCAGGGAGGACACGAACTATGGCTACACCTTC.

The chain uses TRBV7-9 and TRBJ2-1, with 7 bases lining up with TRBD2. V shed 5 bases, J shed 0 bases, and the junction held 7 bases outside the gene matches. This CDR3 is built from 16 residues. CDR1 and CDR2 from the germline V gene are SEHNR and FQNEAQ (reference sequence). This CDR3 is CASSPFGGSSYNEQFF. Here the CDR3 DNA reads TGTGCCAGCAGCCCCTTCGGGGGGAGCTCCTACAATGAGCAGTTCTTC.

The chain has TRBV11-3 and TRBJ2-5, with 10 bases that match TRBD1. Per germline, CDR1 SGHNT and CDR2 YENEEA. With 5 bases clipped from V and 1 base from J, the junction kept 4 bases outside the gene matches. CDR3 length: 15 residues. CDR3 nucleotide sequence: TGTGCCAGCAGCAGGGGGACAGGGGCCCAAGAGACCCAGTACTTC. It translates to CASSRGTGAQETQYF.

The V and J genes are TRBV6-5 and TRBJ1-2; the match to TRBD1 covers 7 bases. Looked up from germline, CDR1 is MNHEY and CDR2 is SVGAGI. V was pared by 8 bases and J by 3 bases, with 6 bases of the junction left unmatched. This CDR3 is built from 13 residues. CDR3 residues: CASRGGIDYGYTF. Here the CDR3 DNA reads TGTGCCAGCCGAGGGGGCATAGACTATGGCTACACCTTC.

The CDR3 here is CASSSSPLMGLTRLFVTQYF. The CDR3 coding sequence is TGTGCCAGCTCATCGAGCCCCCTAATGGGACTAACCCGGCTTTTCGTTACCCAGTACTTC. The chain combines TRBV18 with TRBJ2-5; 7 nucleotides agree with TRBD2. This CDR3 has 20 amino acids. V shed 5 bases, J shed 8 bases, and the junction held 29 bases outside the gene matches. In germline, CDR1 is KGHSH, CDR2 LQKENI.

The chain is built from TRBV5-1 and TRBJ2-2; D unresolved. V was trimmed by 0 bases and J by 0 bases, leaving 6 bases between them. CDR1 and CDR2 (germline): SGHRS, YFSETQ. This CDR3 has 15 residues. CDR3 protein: CASSLGAANTGELFF. The CDR3 DNA sequence: TGCGCCAGCAGCTTGGGCGCAGCGAACACCGGGGAGCTGTTTTTT.